The 18 T cell receptor beta chains in this list originate from one sample, sequenced in a study of T cell responses to AZD1222 COVID-19 vaccine. Data came from immunoSEQ multiplex PCR; TCRdb stores just in-frame clones and leaves some out. The sample lists around 160,000 clones; roughly 94% were seen once. The material was peripheral blood, obtained 28 days after the second AZD1222 dose. The source of these receptors is an adult who received the AZD1222 COVID-19 vaccine.

The gene calls are TRBV4-2 and TRBJ2-3; 14 nucleotides agree with TRBD2. The CDR3 spans 16 residues. The V and J ends lost 2 bases and 6 bases, in that order; junction bases with no gene match: 4. Looked up from germline, CDR1 is LGHNA and CDR2 is YNFKEQ. The CDR3 region is CASSQTGLAGADTQYF. The CDR3, as DNA: TGTGCCAGCAGCCAAACGGGACTAGCGGGAGCGGATACGCAGTATTTT.

The gene calls are TRBV6-5 and TRBJ2-7; 7 positions match TRBD2. Germline V gene sequence: CDR1 MNHEY, CDR2 SVGAGI. The CDR3 sequence is 14 residues long. J lost 1 base, V lost 9 bases, and 9 bases had no gene match. CDR3 loop: CASRNQGGSYEQYF. The DNA of the CDR3 is TGTGCCAGTAGAAATCAGGGAGGGTCCTACGAGCAGTACTTC.

The chain recombines TRBV5-5 with TRBJ1-4; D uncertain. The germline V and J ends were trimmed by 3 bases and 8 bases, with 17 bases remaining between them. CDR1 SGHKS and CDR2 YYEKEE come from the germline V gene (reference sequence). The CDR3 spans 15 residues. The CDR3 loop is CASSYNPIIEEKLFF. DNA of the CDR3: TGTGCCAGCAGCTACAACCCCATCATCGAAGAAAAACTGTTTTTT.

The CDR3 DNA sequence: TGTGCCAGCAGTCTCCTTAGTACGCAGTATTTT. It codes for CASSLLSTQYF. J is TRBJ2-3 and V is TRBV12-3 or TRBV12-4; D ambiguous. V was trimmed by 5 bases and J by 8 bases, leaving 8 bases between them. CDR3 length: 11 residues.

This sequence joins TRBV27 and TRBJ2-5; TRBD2 might be the D (5 bases). The germline V and J ends were trimmed by 6 bases and 5 bases, with 16 bases remaining between them. The CDR3 loop spans 14 amino acids. The germline V gene has CDR1 MNHEY and CDR2 SMNVEV (reference sequence). The CDR3 loop reads CASRPDGWRETQYF. DNA for the CDR3: TGTGCCAGCAGACCGGACGGTTGGAGGGAGACCCAGTACTTC.

The chain is built from TRBV2 and TRBJ1-2; TRBD1 matches at 9 bases. This CDR3 comprises 13 residues. The J segment lost 7 bases and the V segment lost 5 bases, leaving 5 bases of the junction unmatched. Germline assignment: CDR1 SNHLY and CDR2 FYNNEI. CDR3 nucleotides: TGTGCCAGCAGTCCCGGGACAGGGCTTGGCTACACCTTC. Translating it yields CASSPGTGLGYTF.

The chain has TRBV7-8 and TRBJ2-1; D may be TRBD1 or TRBD2 (5 bases each). CDR1 SGHVS and CDR2 FQNEAQ come from the germline V gene. CDR3 size: 17 residues. V was cut by 5 bases and J by 0 bases, with 17 bases left in between. CDR3 amino acids: CASSLNRDASSYNEQFF. The CDR3 DNA sequence: TGTGCCAGCAGCCTGAACCGGGACGCCAGCTCCTACAATGAGCAGTTCTTC.

This rearrangement joins TRBV9 to TRBJ1-1, with 8 bases identical to TRBD1. CDR1 is SGDLS, CDR2 YYNGEE, per germline. V trimming: 4 bases; J trimming: 1 base; junction bases outside the gene matches: 6. The CDR3 has 15 amino acids. CDR3 in DNA: TGTGCCAGCAGCAAATTCGGGACAGGGAACACTGAAGCTTTCTTT. This gives the protein CASSKFGTGNTEAFF.

The chain recombines TRBV4-2 with TRBJ2-1; D unclear. The germline V and J ends were trimmed by 0 bases and 9 bases, with 12 bases remaining between them. The germline V gene has CDR1 LGHNA and CDR2 YNFKEQ. CDR3 length: 14 amino acids. The CDR3 reads CASSQDSPSSEQFF. The CDR3 nucleotides read TGTGCCAGCAGCCAAGATTCCCCCTCCAGTGAGCAGTTCTTC.

In this sample, this clone turned up a few times. The chain couples TRBV2 to TRBJ2-5; no reliable D call. V lost 0 bases to trimming and J lost 8 bases, with 4 bases between them. Germline V gives CDR1 SNHLY, CDR2 FYNNEI. This CDR3 has 11 amino acids. The CDR3 DNA reads as TGTGCCAGCAGTGAAGCGGGTACCCAGTACTTC. It specifies CASSEAGTQYF.

The chain recombines TRBV13 with TRBJ2-7; 12 nucleotides match TRBD2. Germline lookup yields CDR1 PRHDT and CDR2 FYEKMQ (reference sequence). The J segment lost 2 bases and the V segment lost 6 bases, leaving 5 bases of the junction unmatched. The CDR3 loop spans 15 amino acids. CDR3: CASSRTSGAPYEQYF. For the CDR3, the DNA is TGTGCCAGCAGTAGGACTAGCGGGGCCCCCTACGAGCAGTACTTC. Complete variable domain (other parts from reference TRBV13 and TRBJ2-7): AAGVIQSPRHLIKEKRETATLKCYPIPRHDTVYWYQQGPGQDPQFLISFYEKMQSDKGSIPDRFSAQQFSDYHSELNMSSLELGDSALYFCASSRTSGAPYEQYFGPGTRLTVT.

J is TRBJ2-7 and V is TRBV5-6; 9 nucleotides align to TRBD2. CDR1 is SGHDT and CDR2 is YYEEEE in the germline V gene. After removal of 0 bases from V and 6 bases from J, the junction contained 4 bases not matched to a gene. The CDR3 consists of 14 residues. The DNA for the CDR3 is TGTGCCAGCAGCTTGGGGCTAGCGGGGACCGAGCAGTACTTC. It encodes CASSLGLAGTEQYF.

V gene TRBV6-5 combines with J gene TRBJ2-7, with a tentative D call TRBD2 (6 bases). The germline V gene has CDR1 MNHEY and CDR2 SVGAGI. The CDR3 has 13 residues. Deletions cut 7 bases from V and 3 bases from J, with 13 bases between. The CDR3 DNA sequence: TGTGCCAGCACCCCTGGGGGGTTCTACGAGCAGTACTTC. It translates to CASTPGGFYEQYF.

The chain employs TRBV28 and TRBJ2-2; D unclear. Trimming took 2 bases from V and 7 from J, leaving 17 bases between them. This CDR3 has 16 residues. Germline V gene lookup returns CDR1 MDHEN and CDR2 SYDVKM. The CDR3 bases are TGTGCCAGCAGTTTAGAGAGGCAGGACGGTATCGGGGAGCTGTTTTTT. Its translation is CASSLERQDGIGELFF.

The chain carries TRBV6-6 and TRBJ2-2, with D possibly being TRBD1 or TRBD2 (6 bases each). The CDR3 length is 17 residues. CDR1 and CDR2 (germline): MNHNY, SVGAGI (reference sequence). V was cut by 5 bases and J by 7 bases, with 23 bases left in between. The CDR3 reads CASSPGAATREVGELFF. The CDR3 DNA is TGTGCCAGCAGTCCGGGGGCTGCCACCAGGGAGGTCGGGGAGCTGTTTTTT.

The chain employs TRBV9 and TRBJ2-2; TRBD2 agrees at 7 bases. Trimming cost V 2 bases and J 7 bases; bases outside gene matches: 2. The CDR3 runs 13 residues. From germline, CDR1 is SGDLS and CDR2 YYNGEE. The CDR3 reads CASSVGGSGELFF. In DNA, the CDR3 is TGTGCCAGCAGCGTCGGGGGGAGCGGGGAGCTGTTTTTT.

This chain connects TRBV3-1 (or the pseudogene TRBV3-2) to TRBJ2-7; TRBD1 matches at 7 bases. Germline-derived CDR1 and CDR2 are LGHDT and YNNKEL (reference sequence). The junction had 12 bases not matched to a gene; V was cut back by 4 bases and J by 3 bases. The CDR3 runs 16 residues. For the CDR3, the DNA is TGTGCCAGCAGCCCAGAAAGACAGGGATTAAACTACGAGCAGTACTTC. As protein: CASSPERQGLNYEQYF.

This chain connects TRBV9 to TRBJ2-3, with D perhaps TRBD2 (6 bases). The CDR3 is 15 amino acids. The V end was cut by 0 bases, the J end by 2 bases, with 10 bases between. Per germline, CDR1 SGDLS and CDR2 YYNGEE. DNA of the CDR3: TGTGCCAGCAGCGTAGTGGCGCGGGACACAGATACGCAGTATTTT. This translates into CASSVVARDTDTQYF.